Sequencing of this T cell receptor (beta chain) was carried out in a study of blood T cells in healthy people across ages. Primed by a sample-barcoded 5' primer and a J-beta primer mix, a second PCR proceeded for 7 to 11 cycles. MiXCR, run by TCRdb on the 5' RACE reads, gives a single entry per CDR3 protein. The table records 1,500,000 or so distinct CDR3 sequences, 45% to 70% of them present only once. CDR1 is LGHDT and CDR2 is YNNKEL in the germline V gene (reference sequence). Trimming removed 0 bases from V and 3 bases from J, with 11 bases in between. The CDR3 is 15 residues long. Sequencing was carried out using blood. J is TRBJ2-5 and V is TRBV3-1, with D perhaps matching TRBD2 (6 bases). The TCR comes from a man aged 18 to 29 in good health. CDR3 sequence reads: CASSQDDRGEETQYF. As DNA, the CDR3 is TGTGCCAGCAGCCAAGATGATCGCGGGGAAGAGACCCAGTACTTC.